This T cell receptor beta chain was identified during a study of Graves' ophthalmopathy and Graves' hyperthyroidism. Across the whole study: Investigators collected peripheral blood at initial diagnosis, before any treatment was given.

This clonotype was seen only once. What it binds is not known. Study observations and caveats: Discrimination between ophthalmopathy and stable hyperthyroidism by a 13-signature model showed roughly 88% sensitivity and more than 65% specificity. Most thyroid-expanded clonotypes exceeding 0.001 frequency were also found in blood.

TCR beta CDR3 regions were amplified from RNA transcripts. Scientists carried out first-round RT-PCR using HTBI primers and then a second-round multiplex PCR. TCRdb re-analysed the multiplex PCR reads in MiXCR, keeping a single row per CDR3 protein. The sample yields hundreds of thousands of distinct CDR3 sequences, 20% to 25% seen once. The CDR3 is 15 amino acids. J lost 5 bases, V lost 5 bases, and 6 bases had no gene match. Germline loops: CDR1 LNHDA, CDR2 SQIVND (reference sequence). Certain patients were not enrolled. These were patients with other autoimmune diseases, uncontrolled infections, pregnancy or lactation.

The sequence came from a woman in her fifties or sixties with Graves' ophthalmopathy. Sequenced input: peripheral blood. The gene calls are TRBV19 and TRBJ1-2; 12 nucleotides match TRBD1. In DNA form, the CDR3 reads TGTGCCAGTAGTGCGGGACAGGGGGCGAGTTATGGCTACACCTTC. It is translated as CASSAGQGASYGYTF.